One and the same sample provided the 27 T cell receptor beta chains below, sequenced in a study of Graves' ophthalmopathy and Graves' hyperthyroidism. Using RNA transcripts, the TCR beta CDR3 regions were amplified. HTBI primers primed a first-round RT-PCR, and a second-round multiplex PCR followed. TCRdb ran MiXCR on the multiplex PCR reads and lists one entry per CDR3 protein. The data contain hundreds of thousands of distinct CDR3 sequences, 22% of them seen just once; the ten biggest clones take up around 7%. The sequencing input was peripheral blood. The receptor source for this set is a woman between 18 and 30 years old with stable Graves' hyperthyroidism. Some clones in this sample may be carry-over from other donors' samples.

The chain links TRBV7-2 to TRBJ2-5, with D unresolved. The germline CDR1 and CDR2 sequences are SGHTA and FQGNSA. The CDR3 spans 14 residues. The V end was cut by 0 bases, the J end by 0 bases, with 5 bases between. CDR3 sequence (DNA): TGTGCCAGCAGCTTAGCCTCGTACCAAGAGACCCAGTACTTC. Residues: CASSLASYQETQYF.

The table lists this clonotype with many counts. The chain links TRBV6-2 or TRBV6-3 to TRBJ2-2; D unclear. V was cut by 6 bases and J by 0 bases, with 11 bases left in between. CDR1 and CDR2 (germline): MNHEY, SVGEGT. The length of the CDR3 is 15 residues. CDR3 residues: CASRTGQPNTGELFF. CDR3 DNA sequence: TGTGCCAGCAGAACCGGGCAGCCGAACACCGGGGAGCTGTTTTTT.

This clonotype has at least ten counts. J is TRBJ2-5 and V is TRBV7-2, with D possibly matching TRBD1 (6 bases). Per the germline V gene, CDR1 is SGHTA and CDR2 is FQGNSA. Trimming left V 8 bases short and J 5 bases short, with 21 bases between. The CDR3 runs to 15 residues. CDR3 sequence reads: CASSLGDTFLETQYF. DNA of the CDR3: TGTGCCAGCTCCCTAGGGGACACCTTCCTGGAGACCCAGTACTTC.

The V call is TRBV2, the J call TRBJ2-7, with D possibly being TRBD1 (6 bases). Germline CDR1 reads SNHLY; CDR2 reads FYNNEI. V was pared by 4 bases and J by 6 bases, with 19 bases between. CDR3 length: 15 residues. CDR3 sequence (DNA): TGTGCCAGCAGTGTTCAGGGGCCATCCGACTCCGAGCAGTACTTC. It codes for CASSVQGPSDSEQYF.

The chain combines TRBV30 with TRBJ1-3; 7 bases are shared with TRBD1. V shed 2 bases and J 3 bases; nucleotides not matched to a gene: 7. The CDR3 contains 15 residues. CDR1 GTSNPN and CDR2 SVGIG come from the germline V gene (reference sequence). The CDR3 region has the DNA TGTGCCTGGAGTCCCTCCTACAGGGGTGGAAACACCATATATTTT. Its translation: CAWSPSYRGGNTIYF.

This clonotype was detected many times. This chain joins TRBV11-2 and TRBJ1-5; 12 nucleotides align to TRBD1. This CDR3 comprises 16 residues. Germline values: CDR1 SGHAT, CDR2 FQNNGV. J gave up 6 bases and V 5 bases, and 8 bases lay outside the gene matches. The CDR3 protein is CASSVYGTGGVQPQHF. The CDR3, as DNA: TGTGCCAGCAGCGTATACGGGACAGGGGGCGTTCAGCCCCAGCATTTT.

The chain has TRBV7-2 and TRBJ2-7; TRBD2 is a possible D gene (5 bases). The germline V gene has CDR1 SGHTA and CDR2 FQGNSA. This CDR3 is 14 amino acids long. Trimming shortened V by 3 bases and J by 4 bases, and 13 bases separated the two germline ends. CDR3: CASSLTWTGYEQYF. CDR3 coding DNA: TGTGCCAGCAGCTTGACCTGGACTGGGTACGAGCAGTACTTC.

This clonotype was counted a few times. The chain joins TRBV19 to TRBJ2-7, with D perhaps matching TRBD1 (5 bases). V was clipped by 5 bases and J by 5 bases, with 19 bases between them. The CDR3 extends over 15 amino acids. Germline loops: CDR1 LNHDA, CDR2 SQIVND (reference sequence). The CDR3 protein is CASSFTARGSNEQYF. CDR3 in DNA: TGTGCCAGTAGTTTTACAGCTAGGGGTTCCAACGAGCAGTACTTC.

This clonotype appeared many times. The chain employs TRBV30 and TRBJ1-2; tentative D call: TRBD1 (6 bases). The length of the CDR3 is 13 residues. Looked up from germline, CDR1 is GTSNPN and CDR2 is SVGIG (reference sequence). V lost 3 bases and J lost 4, with 12 bases in between. The CDR3 spells CAWSPQGTYGYTF. For the CDR3, the DNA is TGTGCCTGGAGCCCGCAGGGGACCTATGGCTACACCTTC.

This clonotype was seen only once. A much larger clone sits a single nucleotide away, making a read error possible. DNA for the CDR3: TGTGCCAGCAAAAACTGGGACAGGGACTCTGGGGCCAACGTCCTGGCTTTC. Translating gives CASKNWDRDSGANVLAF. The gene calls are TRBV6-1 and TRBJ2-6, with 9 bases matching TRBD1. Germline V gene data show CDR1 as MNHNS and CDR2 as SASEGT. The CDR3 length is 17 residues.

This clonotype was counted at least ten times. J is TRBJ2-5 and V is TRBV12-3 or TRBV12-4; D gene ambiguous. This CDR3 has 12 residues. V lost 3 bases and J lost 5, with 7 bases in between. The CDR3 DNA follows: TGTGCCAGCAGTTTTAGTGTTGAGACCCAGTACTTC. Encoded protein: CASSFSVETQYF.

This clonotype was seen ten or more times. The chain uses TRBV29-1 and TRBJ2-5; D uncertain. This CDR3 spans 13 amino acids. Germline CDR1 is SQVTM and CDR2 is ANQGSEA. Trimming removed 5 bases from V and 1 base from J, with 11 bases in between. This chain's CDR3 is CSVTWAVQETQYF. CDR3 in DNA: TGCAGCGTTACATGGGCAGTCCAAGAGACCCAGTACTTC.

This clonotype has a count of ten or more. The V call is TRBV11-2, the J call TRBJ1-2; no clear D. The CDR3 covers 14 residues. The germline V gene has CDR1 SGHAT and CDR2 FQNNGV. Trimming stripped 1 base from V and 8 bases from J, with 14 bases between. The CDR3 DNA reads TGTGCCAGCAGCTTAGGGGAATATAGTGACGGCTACACCTTC. Its protein product is CASSLGEYSDGYTF.

This clonotype showed up many times. V is TRBV20-1 and J is TRBJ2-7, with 8 bases aligning to TRBD1. This CDR3 has 15 amino acids. The ends lost 3 bases at V and 0 bases at J; junction bases unmatched: 7. The germline V gene encodes CDR1 DFQATT and CDR2 SNEGSKA (reference sequence). This CDR3 is CSASLGTGSSYEQYF. The CDR3 region has the DNA TGCAGTGCTAGTTTAGGGACAGGCAGCTCCTACGAGCAGTACTTC.

This clonotype appeared once. The chain is built from TRBV6-1 and TRBJ2-5, with 12 nucleotides matching TRBD1. CDR3 length equals 15 residues. V lost 8 bases, J lost 5 bases, and 9 bases stayed unmatched. CDR1 and CDR2 (germline): MNHNS, SASEGT. DNA for the CDR3: TGTGCCAGCGAACCGGGGACAGGGGGCGGGGAGACCCAGTACTTC. The encoded protein is CASEPGTGGGETQYF.

At least ten counts were recorded for this clonotype. The chain has TRBV12-3 or TRBV12-4 and TRBJ2-7; 13 nucleotides line up with TRBD2. After removal of 5 bases from V and 2 bases from J, the junction contained 9 bases not matched to a gene. The length of the CDR3 is 17 residues. This CDR3 is CASSTGTSGATAYEQYF. Here the CDR3 DNA reads TGTGCCAGCAGTACCGGGACTAGCGGGGCGACGGCCTACGAGCAGTACTTC.

This clonotype was counted ten times or more. The gene calls are TRBV7-8 and TRBJ1-1; D gene ambiguous. Trimming removed 3 bases at V and 11 bases at J, with 10 bases between. The CDR3 has 11 amino acids. CDR1 and CDR2 from the germline V gene are SGHVS and FQNEAQ. Written as DNA, the CDR3 is TGTGCCAGCAGCTTGTTAGGGCAGGCTTTCTTT. Translating it yields CASSLLGQAFF.

This clonotype showed up many times. CDR3 in amino acids: CASSATGTGANVLTF. CDR3 nucleotides: TGTGCCAGCAGTGCGACAGGGACTGGGGCCAACGTCCTGACTTTC. The chain combines TRBV6-1 with TRBJ2-6; 7 nucleotides agree with TRBD1. CDR1 is MNHNS and CDR2 is SASEGT in the germline V gene. Trimming took 4 bases from V and 2 from J; bases not matched to a gene: 2. The CDR3 sequence is 15 residues long.

This chain's CDR3 is CASSRRSPYGYTF. CDR3 in DNA: TGTGCCAGCAGCCGGAGATCGCCCTATGGCTACACCTTC. The rearrangement links TRBV5-6 to TRBJ1-2; the D is unclear. CDR1 and CDR2 from the germline V gene are SGHDT and YYEEEE. The CDR3 is 13 amino acids. V lost 4 bases and J lost 4, with 11 bases in between.

The sample holds many counts of this clonotype. V usage is TRBV29-1 and J usage is TRBJ1-2; TRBD1 agrees at 7 bases. J lost 2 bases, V lost 3 bases, and 6 bases had no gene match. Germline loops: CDR1 SQVTM, CDR2 ANQGSEA. The CDR3 is 14 residues long. CDR3 sequence reads: CSVDDGQENYGYTF. In DNA form, the CDR3 reads TGCAGCGTTGATGATGGACAGGAGAACTATGGCTACACCTTC.

The V and J genes are TRBV12-3 or TRBV12-4 and TRBJ1-2, with D perhaps TRBD1 (5 bases). This CDR3 spans 15 amino acids. Between the trimmed V and J ends, which lost 3 bases and 4 bases, there was a span of 15 bases. Here the CDR3 DNA reads TGTGCCAGCAGTTTGATGGGGGGGGGTAGCTATGGCTACACCTTC. Protein: CASSLMGGGSYGYTF.

This clonotype was observed many times. The final CDR3 position lacks the conserved phenylalanine or tryptophan, pointing to a likely read error. The V gene is TRBV20-1, the J gene TRBJ1-2; TRBD1 aligns across 8 bases. The V and J ends lost 3 bases and 3 bases, in that order; junction bases with no gene match: 6. This CDR3 is built from 14 residues. The germline V gene has CDR1 DFQATT and CDR2 SNEGSKA (reference sequence). Here the CDR3 reads CSARGDRYYYGYTS. Here the CDR3 DNA reads TGCAGTGCTAGGGGGGACAGGTACTACTATGGCTACACCTCC.

This clonotype was seen at least ten times. The chain combines TRBV14 with TRBJ1-2, with D maybe TRBD1 (6 bases). Per germline, CDR1 SGHDN and CDR2 FVKESK. This CDR3 has 14 residues. Deletions cut 0 bases from V and 5 bases from J, with 10 bases between. The CDR3 nucleotides are TGTGCCAGCAGCCAAGAACAGGGATGGTATGGCTACACCTTC. Encoded protein: CASSQEQGWYGYTF. Looking up the rest from reference TRBV14 and TRBJ1-2 gives the full variable domain: EAGVTQFPSHSVIEKGQTVTLRCDPISGHDNLYWYRRVMGKEIKFLLHFVKESKQDESGMPNNRFLAERTGGTYSTLKVQPAELEDSGVYFCASSQEQGWYGYTFGSGTRLTVV.

The CDR3 DNA reads as TGTGCCAGCTCACCACCGTACGGGGATGGCTACACCTTC. This codes for CASSPPYGDGYTF. J is TRBJ1-2 and V is TRBV18; D gene uncertain. The CDR3 is 13 amino acids. Germline lookup yields CDR1 KGHSH and CDR2 LQKENI. The ends were cut back, 0 bases at V and 6 bases at J, with 8 bases in the middle.

This clonotype occurred many times. This chain connects TRBV6-1 to TRBJ2-5, with D tentatively TRBD1 (6 bases). Trimming left V 2 bases short and J 5 bases short, with 12 bases between. The germline V gene encodes CDR1 MNHNS and CDR2 SASEGT. The CDR3 runs to 14 residues. The CDR3: CASSELSRGETQYF. As DNA, the CDR3 is TGTGCCAGCAGTGAACTGTCCAGGGGCGAGACCCAGTACTTC.

In its sample, this clonotype was seen a few times. The V and J genes are TRBV15 and TRBJ2-7, with D tentatively TRBD1 (5 bases). Looked up from germline, CDR1 is LNHNV and CDR2 is YYDKDF (reference sequence). This CDR3 is built from 14 residues. Between the trimmed V and J ends, which lost 0 bases and 2 bases, there was a span of 8 bases. CDR3 sequence reads: CATSRDDRTYEQYF. CDR3 DNA sequence: TGTGCCACCAGCAGAGATGACAGAACCTACGAGCAGTACTTC.

The rearrangement joins TRBV7-2 to TRBJ1-2; a possible D gene is TRBD1 (5 bases). CDR1 is SGHTA and CDR2 is FQGNSA in the germline V gene. V lost 5 bases, J lost 5 bases, and 15 bases lay in between. The CDR3 runs to 14 residues. The chain's CDR3 is CASSVRDGSYGYTF. CDR3 nucleotide sequence: TGTGCCAGCAGCGTGAGGGACGGCTCATATGGCTACACCTTC.